This T cell receptor beta chain was retrieved from a study of T-cell memory formation after mild COVID-19. Looked up from germline, CDR1 is LGHNA and CDR2 is YSLEER. CDR3 length: 15 amino acids. The V gene lost 1 base and the J gene lost 2 bases, with 12 bases spanning the gap. A few counts support this clonotype. TCRdb reprocessed the 5' RACE reads with MiXCR, giving one entry per CDR3 protein. The repertoire holds 150,000 or so distinct CDR3 sequences, with about 14% as singletons. This chain links TRBV4-3 with TRBJ2-7, with D perhaps matching TRBD1 (7 bases). The specimen was PBMCs or a T cell subset sorted from them (not recorded which). The receptor was derived from an adult woman who had mild COVID-19 (a few samples of this study predate the infection). Cell type and time point are not known. DNA of the CDR3: TGCGCCAGCAGCCAAGTCCAGGGGGGTACCTACGAGCAGTACTTC. It encodes CASSQVQGGTYEQYF.